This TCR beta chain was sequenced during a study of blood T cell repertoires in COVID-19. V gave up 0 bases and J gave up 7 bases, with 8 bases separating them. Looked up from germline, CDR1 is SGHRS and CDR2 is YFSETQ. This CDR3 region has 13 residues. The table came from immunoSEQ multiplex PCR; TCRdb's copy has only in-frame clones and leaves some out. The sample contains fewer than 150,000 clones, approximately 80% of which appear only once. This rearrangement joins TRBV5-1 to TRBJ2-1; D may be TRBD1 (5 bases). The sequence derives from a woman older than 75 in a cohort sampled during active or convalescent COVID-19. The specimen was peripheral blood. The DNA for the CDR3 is TGCGCCAGCAGCTTGGGACAGCTGAATGAGCAGTTCTTC. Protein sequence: CASSLGQLNEQFF.